This T cell receptor beta chain was identified in a study of blood T cell repertoires in COVID-19. Study summary: Whether acute or convalescent, the COVID-19 samples came from the United States, Italy and Spain.

Using immunoSEQ multiplex PCR, the repertoire was profiled, and TCRdb retains in-frame clones only, with some absent. The data show about 130,000 clones, roughly 83% seen once. The length of the CDR3 is 12 residues. Trimming at V came to 3 bases and at J to 10 bases, leaving 4 bases not matched to a gene. Ages ranged from about 18 to 89 years, with residence in about two dozen US areas. Participants were placed into cohorts based on the clinical history they reported. Before being deemed recovered, Cohort 3 donors had two negative PCRs, clearance, or symptom resolution. The sequence came from a man aged 50-59 years who had recovered from COVID-19. The V gene is TRBV12-3 or TRBV12-4, the J gene TRBJ1-2; 8 nucleotides line up with TRBD1. Sequenced: PBMCs or T cells enriched from blood (not recorded which). CDR3 sequence: CASSFLQGVYTF. DNA for the CDR3: TGTGCCAGCAGTTTTTTACAGGGGGTCTACACCTTC.